The next 14 T cell receptor beta chains were all read from a single sample in a study of cytomegalovirus exposure and HLA in healthy donors. A multiplex PCR was run with 60 Vbeta primers and 13 Jbeta primers. Profiling relied on immunoSEQ multiplex PCR, and the TCRdb table lists in-frame clones only, not all of them. The table records roughly 100,000 clones, approximately 16% of them present only once. Material for sequencing was PBMCs. These receptor sequences come from a female donor in good health and CMV-seronegative.

The V gene is TRBV4-2, the J gene TRBJ1-2, with 9 nucleotides matching TRBD1. V dropped 2 bases and J dropped 5; count of bases not matched to a gene: 12. The CDR3 loop spans 17 amino acids. CDR1 and CDR2 from the germline V gene are LGHNA and YNFKEQ. The DNA for the CDR3 is TGTGCCAGCAGCCAAAGTACAGGGGGCAGGGGGCTTTATGGCTACACCTTC. Protein: CASSQSTGGRGLYGYTF.

The V call is TRBV14, the J call TRBJ2-7, with unresolved D. Germline V lookup: CDR1 SGHDN, CDR2 FVKESK. The CDR3 extends over 14 amino acids. Trimming left V 1 base short and J 6 bases short, with 13 bases between. CDR3 coding DNA: TGTGCCAGCAGCCAAGCCTCAGCATCGGGCGAGCAGTACTTC. It codes for CASSQASASGEQYF. Full variable domain (missing parts from reference TRBV14 and TRBJ2-7): EAGVTQFPSHSVIEKGQTVTLRCDPISGHDNLYWYRRVMGKEIKFLLHFVKESKQDESGMPNNRFLAERTGGTYSTLKVQPAELEDSGVYFCASSQASASGEQYFGPGTRLTVT.

The chain carries TRBV2 and TRBJ1-1, with D tentatively TRBD1 (5 bases). Per the germline V gene, CDR1 is SNHLY and CDR2 is FYNNEI. The CDR3 spans 15 residues. V lost 7 bases and J 0 bases, leaving 15 bases between the germline ends. CDR3 coding DNA: TGTGCCAGCAAGGCGGGGGTGAACTTGAACACTGAAGCTTTCTTT. This gives the protein CASKAGVNLNTEAFF.

This clone was observed a few times. CDR3 nucleotides: TGTGCCAGCAGTGGTCTAGCGGGGGGAGGAGCGGAGACCCAGTACTTC. As protein: CASSGLAGGGAETQYF. The chain combines TRBV28 with TRBJ2-5; 11 nucleotides agree with TRBD2. This CDR3 comprises 16 residues. Unmatched junction bases numbered 10, after V lost 5 bases and J lost 5 bases. CDR1 and CDR2 (germline): MDHEN, SYDVKM.

DNA of the CDR3: TGTGCCAGCAGCTTAGCGACGGAGCAGCCCCAGCATTTT. Translating it yields CASSLATEQPQHF. The genes are TRBV7-9 and TRBJ1-5; D remains unclear. Trimming removed 0 bases at V and 7 bases at J, with 7 bases between. Per the germline V gene, CDR1 is SEHNR and CDR2 is FQNEAQ (reference sequence). This CDR3 has 13 residues.

V is TRBV29-1 and J is TRBJ2-2, with 8 bases matching TRBD2. With 0 bases clipped from V and 3 bases from J, the junction kept 6 bases outside the gene matches. CDR3 length: 16 amino acids. Per the germline V gene, CDR1 is SQVTM and CDR2 is ANQGSEA. CDR3 region: CSVEDGASGYTGELFF. CDR3 nucleotide sequence: TGCAGCGTTGAAGATGGTGCTAGCGGGTACACCGGGGAGCTGTTTTTT.

The V gene is TRBV21-1, the J gene TRBJ2-7; the table's D call, TRBD1, has no DNA check behind it. TRBV21-1 is a pseudogene locus. This CDR3 spans 14 amino acids. The CDR3 region is CASSKIPGSYEQYF. For the CDR3, the DNA is TGTGCCAGCAGCAAAATCCCAGGGTCCTACGAGCAGTACTTC.

This clone has just a few counts. This CDR3 reads CASSAGTGITEAFF. The CDR3 DNA is TGTGCCAGCTCAGCCGGGACAGGGATCACTGAAGCTTTCTTT. V is TRBV18 and J is TRBJ1-1; 9 bases are shared with TRBD1. Germline V CDR1 and CDR2: KGHSH, LQKENI. The CDR3 length is 14 residues. The V and J ends lost 5 bases and 4 bases, in that order; junction bases with no gene match: 5.

The V gene is TRBV27, the J gene TRBJ2-6, with D possibly matching TRBD1 (5 bases). The germline V and J ends were trimmed by 5 bases and 4 bases, with 15 bases remaining between them. Germline values: CDR1 MNHEY, CDR2 SMNVEV (reference sequence). This CDR3 has 16 residues. Here the CDR3 reads CASSIIRGRGANVLTF. The CDR3 nucleotides read TGTGCCAGCAGTATAATAAGGGGCCGGGGGGCCAACGTCCTGACTTTC.

This clone was recorded a few times. In DNA, the CDR3 is TGTGCCAGTAGTACCCAGGAGGGCACTGAAGCTTTCTTT. This encodes CASSTQEGTEAFF. This rearrangement joins TRBV19 to TRBJ1-1; D unclear. Germline CDR1 and CDR2: LNHDA and SQIVND (reference sequence). This CDR3 has 13 residues. Between the trimmed V and J ends, which lost 4 bases and 4 bases, there was a span of 10 bases.

The rearrangement links TRBV4-3 to TRBJ1-5; the D gene is possibly TRBD1 (5 bases). Per the germline V gene, CDR1 is LGHNA and CDR2 is YSLEER. The CDR3 covers 18 residues. Trimming left V 1 base short and J 3 bases short, with 19 bases between. CDR3 residues: CASSQGEGQGWDNQPQHF. CDR3 DNA sequence: TGCGCCAGCAGCCAAGGGGAGGGGCAGGGTTGGGACAATCAGCCCCAGCATTTT.

This clone was seen a handful of times. The CDR3 DNA reads TGTGCCAGCAGGAGGGGGGACACAAGGTGGGAGGGCACTGAAGCTTTCTTT. This sequence encodes CASRRGDTRWEGTEAFF. The chain links TRBV5-6 to TRBJ1-1; D may be TRBD1 (6 bases). Germline CDR1 SGHDT, CDR2 YYEEEE. CDR3 length equals 17 residues. Between the trimmed V and J ends, which lost 5 bases and 4 bases, there was a span of 24 bases.

This clone appeared a few times. V usage is TRBV29-1 and J usage is TRBJ2-3; 7 nucleotides align to TRBD1. This CDR3 has 14 residues. Germline values: CDR1 SQVTM, CDR2 ANQGSEA. V shed 8 bases and J 1 base; nucleotides not matched to a gene: 9. The CDR3 here is CSIAGTVGTDTQYF. CDR3 bases: TGCAGCATAGCCGGGACAGTGGGCACAGATACGCAGTATTTT.

Note on this clone: In the same sample, other DNA sequences code for this CDR3. J is TRBJ2-6 and V is TRBV4-3; D might be TRBD1 (5 bases). Trimming shortened V by 0 bases and J by 0 bases, and 6 bases separated the two germline ends. Germline loops: CDR1 LGHNA, CDR2 YSLEER. CDR3 length equals 16 residues. DNA for the CDR3: TGCGCCAGCAGCCAAGAGGGGCTCTCTGGGGCCAACGTCCTGACTTTC. This encodes CASSQEGLSGANVLTF.